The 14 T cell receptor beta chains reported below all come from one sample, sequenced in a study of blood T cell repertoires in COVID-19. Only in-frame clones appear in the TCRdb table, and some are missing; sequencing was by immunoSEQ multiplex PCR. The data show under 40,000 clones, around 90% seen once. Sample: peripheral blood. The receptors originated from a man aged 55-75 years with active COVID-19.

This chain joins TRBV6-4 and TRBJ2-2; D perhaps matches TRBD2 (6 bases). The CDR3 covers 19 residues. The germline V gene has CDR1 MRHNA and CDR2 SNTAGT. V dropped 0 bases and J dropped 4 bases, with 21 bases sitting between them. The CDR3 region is CASSDSRGRGGMITGELFF. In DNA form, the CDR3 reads TGTGCCAGCAGTGACTCGAGAGGCCGTGGGGGGATGATCACCGGGGAGCTGTTTTTT.

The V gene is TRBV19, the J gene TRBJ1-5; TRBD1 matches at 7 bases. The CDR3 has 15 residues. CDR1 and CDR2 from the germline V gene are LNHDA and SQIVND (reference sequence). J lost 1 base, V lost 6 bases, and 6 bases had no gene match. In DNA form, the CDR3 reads TGTGCCAGTAGCCCACAGGGGAGGAGCAATCAGCCCCAGCATTTT. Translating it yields CASSPQGRSNQPQHF.

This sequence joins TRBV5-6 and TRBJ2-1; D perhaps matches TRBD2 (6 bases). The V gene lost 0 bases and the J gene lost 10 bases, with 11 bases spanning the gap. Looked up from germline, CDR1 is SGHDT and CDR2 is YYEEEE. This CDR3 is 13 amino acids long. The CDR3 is CASSLGLDPEQFF. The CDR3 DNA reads TGTGCCAGCAGCTTGGGACTAGACCCAGAGCAGTTCTTC.

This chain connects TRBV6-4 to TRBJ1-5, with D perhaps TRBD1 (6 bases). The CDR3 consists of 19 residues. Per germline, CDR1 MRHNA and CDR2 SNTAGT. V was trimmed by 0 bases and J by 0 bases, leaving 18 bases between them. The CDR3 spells CASSDSIRTDYNSNQPQHF. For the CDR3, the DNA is TGTGCCAGCAGTGACTCGATTAGGACAGATTATAATAGCAATCAGCCCCAGCATTTT.

The CDR3 DNA is TGCGCCAGCAGCCAGAGGGGGAGCTCCTACAATGAGCAGTTCTTC. Its protein product is CASSQRGSSYNEQFF. The rearrangement links TRBV4-1 to TRBJ2-1, with D maybe TRBD1 (6 bases). This CDR3 is built from 15 residues. Germline lookup yields CDR1 MGHRA and CDR2 YSYEKL. V was trimmed by 3 bases and J by 0 bases, leaving 9 bases between them.

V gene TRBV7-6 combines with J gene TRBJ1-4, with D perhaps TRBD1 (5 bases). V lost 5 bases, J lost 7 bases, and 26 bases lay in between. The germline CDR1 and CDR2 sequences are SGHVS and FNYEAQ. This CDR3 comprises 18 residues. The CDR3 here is CASSERSPSSIQGEKLFF. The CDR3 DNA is TGTGCCAGCAGCGAACGATCCCCCTCAAGTATTCAGGGTGAAAAACTGTTTTTT.

The DNA of the CDR3 is TGTGCCAGCAGCCCTAGCCCTCAAACCGGGGAGCTGTTTTTT. Translation: CASSPSPQTGELFF. The chain combines TRBV9 with TRBJ2-2; possible D gene TRBD2, 5 bases. Germline CDR1 SGDLS, CDR2 YYNGEE. This CDR3 is built from 14 residues. The V end was cut by 4 bases, the J end by 5 bases, with 12 bases between.

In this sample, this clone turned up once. Here the CDR3 reads CAAKQGVNYGYTF. DNA of the CDR3: TGTGCAGCCAAACAGGGGGTAAACTATGGCTACACCTTC. The J gene is TRBJ1-2, the V gene TRBV19, with 8 bases that match TRBD1. Germline V lookup: CDR1 LNHDA, CDR2 SQIVND (reference sequence). The CDR3 totals 13 residues.

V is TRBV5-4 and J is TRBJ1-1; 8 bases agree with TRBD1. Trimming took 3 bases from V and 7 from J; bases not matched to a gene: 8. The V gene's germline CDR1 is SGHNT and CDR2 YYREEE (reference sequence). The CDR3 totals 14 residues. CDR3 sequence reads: CASSSVIDRGEAFF. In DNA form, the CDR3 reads TGTGCCAGCAGCTCAGTTATAGACAGGGGTGAAGCTTTCTTT.

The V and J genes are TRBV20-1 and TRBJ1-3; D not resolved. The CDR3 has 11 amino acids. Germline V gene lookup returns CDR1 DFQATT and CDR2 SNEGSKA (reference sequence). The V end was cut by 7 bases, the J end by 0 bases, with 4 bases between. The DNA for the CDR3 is TGCAGTGGGAGCTCTGGAAACACCATATATTTT. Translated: CSGSSGNTIYF.

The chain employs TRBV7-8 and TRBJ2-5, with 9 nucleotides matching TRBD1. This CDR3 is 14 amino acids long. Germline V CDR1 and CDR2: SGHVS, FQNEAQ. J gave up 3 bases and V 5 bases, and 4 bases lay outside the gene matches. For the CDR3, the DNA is TGTGCCAGCAGCGGAAGGACAGGGGAAGAGACCCAGTACTTC. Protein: CASSGRTGEETQYF.

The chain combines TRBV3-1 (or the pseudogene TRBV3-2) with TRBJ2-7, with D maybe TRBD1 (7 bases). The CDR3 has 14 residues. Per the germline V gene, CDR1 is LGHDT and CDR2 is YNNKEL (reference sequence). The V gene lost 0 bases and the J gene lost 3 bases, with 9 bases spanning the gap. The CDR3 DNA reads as TGTGCCAGCAGCCAAGACAGGGGGGTCTACGAGCAGTACTTC. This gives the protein CASSQDRGVYEQYF.

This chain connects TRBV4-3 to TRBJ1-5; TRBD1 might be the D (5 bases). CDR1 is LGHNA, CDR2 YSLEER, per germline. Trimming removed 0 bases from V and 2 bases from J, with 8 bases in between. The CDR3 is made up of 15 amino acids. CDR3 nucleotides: TGCGCCAGCAGCCAAGATACGGGGGGCAATCAGCCCCAGCATTTT. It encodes CASSQDTGGNQPQHF.

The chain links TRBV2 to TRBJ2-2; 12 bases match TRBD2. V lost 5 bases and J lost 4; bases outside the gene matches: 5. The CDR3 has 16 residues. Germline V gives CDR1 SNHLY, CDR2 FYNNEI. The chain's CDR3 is CASSSSSGGVTGELFF. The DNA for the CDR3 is TGTGCCAGCAGTTCTTCTAGCGGGGGGGTCACCGGGGAGCTGTTTTTT.